Listed here is a single T cell receptor beta chain. Participants, roughly 18 to 89 years old, spanned about 26 US areas. Allocation to cohorts depended on clinical history reported by the participants. The sample belongs to a study of blood T cell repertoires in COVID-19. The wider study: From T cells, B-cell-depleted T cells, or PBMCs came the material, which was cDNA or gDNA.

As originally analysed: Reference gene primer amplification gave nucleated cell count estimates. Only in-frame clones appear in the TCRdb table, and some are missing; sequencing was by immunoSEQ multiplex PCR. V and J calls and clone size come straight from that table; D and trimming were deduced from the DNA. Of 210,000 or so clones listed, around nine tenths are singletons. The V end was cut by 2 bases, the J end by 7 bases, with 17 bases between. The CDR3 has 16 residues. Per germline, CDR1 MNHNS and CDR2 SASEGT. The TCR sequence derives from a man between 25 and 39 years old who had recovered from COVID-19. Specimen: PBMCs or T cells enriched from blood (not recorded which). This chain uses TRBV6-1 with TRBJ1-4; tentative D call: TRBD1 (6 bases). CDR3 in amino acids: CASSEPGTGPSEKLFF. The CDR3 bases are TGTGCCAGCAGTGAACCGGGAACAGGGCCCAGTGAAAAACTGTTTTTT.